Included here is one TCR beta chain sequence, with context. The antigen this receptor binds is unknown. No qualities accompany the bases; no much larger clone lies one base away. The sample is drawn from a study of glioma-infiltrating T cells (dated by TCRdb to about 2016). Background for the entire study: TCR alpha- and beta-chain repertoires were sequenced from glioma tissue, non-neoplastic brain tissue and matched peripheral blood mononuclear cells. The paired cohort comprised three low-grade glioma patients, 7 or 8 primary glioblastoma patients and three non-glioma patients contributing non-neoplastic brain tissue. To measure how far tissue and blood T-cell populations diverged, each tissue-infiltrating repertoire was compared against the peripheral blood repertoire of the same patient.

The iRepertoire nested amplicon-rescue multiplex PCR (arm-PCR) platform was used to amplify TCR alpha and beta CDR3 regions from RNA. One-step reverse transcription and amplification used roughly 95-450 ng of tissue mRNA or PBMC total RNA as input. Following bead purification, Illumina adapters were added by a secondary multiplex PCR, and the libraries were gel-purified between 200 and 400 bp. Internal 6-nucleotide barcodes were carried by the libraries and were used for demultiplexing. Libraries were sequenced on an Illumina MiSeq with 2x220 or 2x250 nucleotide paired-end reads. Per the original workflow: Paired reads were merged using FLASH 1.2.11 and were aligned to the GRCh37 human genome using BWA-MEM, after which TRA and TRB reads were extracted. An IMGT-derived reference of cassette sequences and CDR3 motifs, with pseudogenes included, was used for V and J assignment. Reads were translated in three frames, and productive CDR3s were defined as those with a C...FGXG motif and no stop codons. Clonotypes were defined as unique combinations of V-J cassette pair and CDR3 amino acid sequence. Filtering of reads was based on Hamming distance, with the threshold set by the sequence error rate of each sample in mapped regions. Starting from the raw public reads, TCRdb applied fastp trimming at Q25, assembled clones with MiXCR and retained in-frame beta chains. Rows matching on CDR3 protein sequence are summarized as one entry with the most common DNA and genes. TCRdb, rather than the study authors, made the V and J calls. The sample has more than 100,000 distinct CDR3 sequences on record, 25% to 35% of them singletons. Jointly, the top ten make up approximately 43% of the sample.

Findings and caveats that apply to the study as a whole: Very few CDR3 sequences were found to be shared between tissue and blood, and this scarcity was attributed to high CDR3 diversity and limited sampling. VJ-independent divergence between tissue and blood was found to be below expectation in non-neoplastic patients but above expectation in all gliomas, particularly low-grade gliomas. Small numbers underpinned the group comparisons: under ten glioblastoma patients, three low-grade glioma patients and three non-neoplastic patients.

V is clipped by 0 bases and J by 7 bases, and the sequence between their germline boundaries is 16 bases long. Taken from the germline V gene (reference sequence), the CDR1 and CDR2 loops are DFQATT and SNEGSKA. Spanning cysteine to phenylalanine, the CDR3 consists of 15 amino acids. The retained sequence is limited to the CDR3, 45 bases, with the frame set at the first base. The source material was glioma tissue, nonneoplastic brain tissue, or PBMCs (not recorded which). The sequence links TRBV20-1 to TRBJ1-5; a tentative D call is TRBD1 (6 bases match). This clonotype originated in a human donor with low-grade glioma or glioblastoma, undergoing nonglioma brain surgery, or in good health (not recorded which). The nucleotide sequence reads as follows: TGCAGTGCTAGAGACGGGGCAGGGGCTCGCCAGCCCCAGCATTTT. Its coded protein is CSARDGAGARQPQHF.